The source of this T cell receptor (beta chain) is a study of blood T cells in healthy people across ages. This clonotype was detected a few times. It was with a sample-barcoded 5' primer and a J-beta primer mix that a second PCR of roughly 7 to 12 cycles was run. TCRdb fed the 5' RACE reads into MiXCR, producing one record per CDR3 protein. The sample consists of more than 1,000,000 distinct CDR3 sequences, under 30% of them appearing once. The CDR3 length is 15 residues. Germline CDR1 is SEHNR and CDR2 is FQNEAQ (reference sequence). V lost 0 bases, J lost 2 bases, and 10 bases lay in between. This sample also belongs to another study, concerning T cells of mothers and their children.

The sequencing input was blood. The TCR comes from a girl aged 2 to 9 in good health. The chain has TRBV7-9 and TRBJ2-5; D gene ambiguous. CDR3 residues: CASSLARSVQETQYF. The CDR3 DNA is TGTGCCAGCAGCTTAGCGCGGTCAGTTCAAGAGACCCAGTACTTC. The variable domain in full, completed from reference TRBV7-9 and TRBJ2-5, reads DTGVSQNPRHKITKRGQNVTFRCDPISEHNRLYWYRQTLGQGPEFLTYFQNEAQLEKSRLLSDRFSAERPKGSFSTLEIQRTEQGDSAMYLCASSLARSVQETQYFGPGTRLLVL.